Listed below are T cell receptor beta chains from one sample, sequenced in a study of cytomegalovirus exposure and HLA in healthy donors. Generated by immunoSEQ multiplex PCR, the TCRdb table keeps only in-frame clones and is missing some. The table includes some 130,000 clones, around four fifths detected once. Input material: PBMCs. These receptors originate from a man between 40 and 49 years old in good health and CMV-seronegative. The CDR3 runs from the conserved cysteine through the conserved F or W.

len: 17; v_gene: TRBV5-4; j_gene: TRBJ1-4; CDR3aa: CASSNWGGSDHNEKLFF
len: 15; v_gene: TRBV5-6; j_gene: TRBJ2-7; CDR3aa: CASSLGGGPGYEQYF
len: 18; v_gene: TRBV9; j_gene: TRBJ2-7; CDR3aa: CASSVGAGTGLSSYEQYF
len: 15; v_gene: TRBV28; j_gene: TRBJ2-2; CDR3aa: CASSLGVFNTGELFF
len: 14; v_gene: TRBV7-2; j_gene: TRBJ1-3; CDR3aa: CASSADRAGNTIYF
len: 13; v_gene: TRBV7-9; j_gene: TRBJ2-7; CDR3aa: CASSPIGSREQYF
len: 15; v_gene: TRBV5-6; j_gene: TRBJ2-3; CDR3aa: CASSLGTGRTDTQYF
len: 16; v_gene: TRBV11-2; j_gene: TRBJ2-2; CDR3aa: CASSPLAGGPTGELFF
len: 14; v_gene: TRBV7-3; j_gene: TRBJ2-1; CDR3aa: CASSFQGSDNEQFF
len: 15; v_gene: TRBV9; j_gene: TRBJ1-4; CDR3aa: CASSPRGQGNEKLFF
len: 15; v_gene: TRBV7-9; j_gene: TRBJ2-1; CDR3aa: CASSLSLAGGGEQFF
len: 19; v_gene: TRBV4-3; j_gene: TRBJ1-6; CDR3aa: CASSQDRASYRAEDSPLHF
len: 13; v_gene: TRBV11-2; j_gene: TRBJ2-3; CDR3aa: CASSSSRGDTQYF
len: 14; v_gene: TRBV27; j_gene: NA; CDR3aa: CAGRGTSGKDEQYF
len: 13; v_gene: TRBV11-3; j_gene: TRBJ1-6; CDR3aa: CASSLDMYSPLHF
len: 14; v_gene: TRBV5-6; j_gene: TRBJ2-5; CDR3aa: CASSLTNREETQYF
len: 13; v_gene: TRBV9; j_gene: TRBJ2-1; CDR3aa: CASSTGQGNEQFF
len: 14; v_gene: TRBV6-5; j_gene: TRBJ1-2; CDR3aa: CASSYEPGTYGYTF
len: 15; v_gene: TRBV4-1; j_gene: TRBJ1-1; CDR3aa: CASSHRQGRTAEAFF
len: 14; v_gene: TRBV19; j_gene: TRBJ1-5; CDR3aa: CASSMGQGSQPQHF
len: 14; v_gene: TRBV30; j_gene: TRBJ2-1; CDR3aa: CAWKKPNSYNEQFF
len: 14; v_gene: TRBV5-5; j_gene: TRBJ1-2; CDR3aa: CASSPLGGGSGYTF
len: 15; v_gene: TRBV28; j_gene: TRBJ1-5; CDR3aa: CASSGPGQGVQPQHF
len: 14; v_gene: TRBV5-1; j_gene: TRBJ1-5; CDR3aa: CASSTGTGNQPQHF
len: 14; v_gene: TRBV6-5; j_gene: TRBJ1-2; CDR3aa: CASSFFQGSIGYTF
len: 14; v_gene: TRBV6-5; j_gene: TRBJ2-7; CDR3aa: CASSINRGADEQYF
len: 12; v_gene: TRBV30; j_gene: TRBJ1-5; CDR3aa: CAWSVQGWSQHF
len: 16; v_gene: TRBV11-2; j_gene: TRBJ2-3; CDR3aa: CASSLENRADIDTQYF
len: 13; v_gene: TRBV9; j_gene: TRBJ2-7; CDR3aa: CASSTTGMHEQYF
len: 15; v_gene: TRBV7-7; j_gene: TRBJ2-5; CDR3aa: CASSLTGVKQETQYF
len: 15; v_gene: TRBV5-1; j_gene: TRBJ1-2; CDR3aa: CASSPRDRGTYGYTF
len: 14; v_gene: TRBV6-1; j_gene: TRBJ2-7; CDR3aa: CASESRDTGGEQYF
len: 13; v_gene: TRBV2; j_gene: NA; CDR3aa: CASSGQGASEQYF
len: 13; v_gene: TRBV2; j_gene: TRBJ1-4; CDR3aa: CASKPGVNEKLFF
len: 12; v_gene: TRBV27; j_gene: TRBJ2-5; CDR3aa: CASRDRRETQYF
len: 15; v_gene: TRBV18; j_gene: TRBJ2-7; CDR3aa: CASSPPGLASYEQYF
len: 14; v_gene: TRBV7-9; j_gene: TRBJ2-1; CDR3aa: CSGTTSNRHNEQFF
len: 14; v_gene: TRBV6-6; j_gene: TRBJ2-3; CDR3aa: CASRLGGSTDTQYF
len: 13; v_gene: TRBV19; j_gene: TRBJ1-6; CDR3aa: CASRRDYNSPLHF
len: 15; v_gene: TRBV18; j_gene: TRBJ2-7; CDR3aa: CASSPTGLRTYEQYF
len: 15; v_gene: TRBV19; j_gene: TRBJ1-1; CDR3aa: CASRPTGVLNTEAFF
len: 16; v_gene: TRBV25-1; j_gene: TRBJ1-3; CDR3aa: CASRGVRDWAGNTIYF
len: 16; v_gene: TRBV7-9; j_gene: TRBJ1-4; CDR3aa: CASSTGGLATNEKLFF
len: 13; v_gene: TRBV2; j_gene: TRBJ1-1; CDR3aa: CASRTGSGAEAFF
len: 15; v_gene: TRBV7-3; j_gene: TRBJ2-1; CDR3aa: CASSQGGLAWGEQFF
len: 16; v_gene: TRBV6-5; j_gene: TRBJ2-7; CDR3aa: CASSYPLAGGFYEQYF
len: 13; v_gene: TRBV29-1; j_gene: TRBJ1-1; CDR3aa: CSVGRGRGTEAFF
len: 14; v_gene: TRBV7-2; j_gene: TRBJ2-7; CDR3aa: CASSLGLAVYEQYF